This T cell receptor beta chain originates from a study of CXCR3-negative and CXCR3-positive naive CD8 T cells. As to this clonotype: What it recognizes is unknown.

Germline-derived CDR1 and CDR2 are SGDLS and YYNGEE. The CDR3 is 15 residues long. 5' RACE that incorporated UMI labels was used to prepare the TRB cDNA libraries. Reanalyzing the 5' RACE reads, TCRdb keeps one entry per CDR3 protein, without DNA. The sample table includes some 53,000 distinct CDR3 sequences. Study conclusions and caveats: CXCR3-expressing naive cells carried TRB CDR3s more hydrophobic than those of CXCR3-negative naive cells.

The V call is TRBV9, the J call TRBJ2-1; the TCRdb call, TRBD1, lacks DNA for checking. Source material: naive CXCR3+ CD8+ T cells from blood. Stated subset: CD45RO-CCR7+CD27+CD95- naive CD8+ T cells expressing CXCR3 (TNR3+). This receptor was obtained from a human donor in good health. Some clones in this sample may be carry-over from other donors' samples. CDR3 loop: CASSVGPTGFDEQFF.